The next 9 T cell receptor beta chains were all read from a single sample in a study of blood T cell repertoires in COVID-19. TCRdb's copy holds only in-frame clones and misses some; the assay was immunoSEQ multiplex PCR. The table has 200,000 or so clones, about 80% seen once. The sample taken for sequencing was peripheral blood. The receptors were sampled from an older woman with acute or convalescent COVID-19.

The chain employs TRBV19 and TRBJ2-1, with 7 bases identical to TRBD1. Trimming removed 9 bases from V and 7 bases from J; junction bases left unmatched: 12. Germline assignment: CDR1 LNHDA and CDR2 SQIVND (reference sequence). There are 14 residues in the CDR3. The CDR3: CASKTGTVRNEQFF. In nucleotides, the CDR3 is TGTGCCAGCAAGACCGGGACAGTACGTAATGAGCAGTTCTTC.

This clone was observed a handful of times. The chain recombines TRBV21-1 with TRBJ1-2. TRBV21-1 constitutes a pseudogene. The CDR3 runs to 13 residues. In DNA form, the CDR3 reads TGTGCCAGCAGCAAAGAGTCGGGGGGTGGCTACACCTTC. Translating gives CASSKESGGGYTF.

V is TRBV4-1 and J is TRBJ1-2; TRBD1 matches 7 bases. This CDR3 comprises 16 residues. Germline V CDR1 and CDR2: MGHRA, YSYEKL. Unmatched junction bases numbered 9, after V lost 0 bases and J lost 5 bases. The CDR3 sequence is CASSQDRQGASYGYTF. Written as DNA, the CDR3 is TGCGCCAGCAGCCAAGATCGACAGGGCGCCTCTTATGGCTACACCTTC.

This chain uses TRBV19 with TRBJ1-2; D ambiguous. Germline CDR1 is LNHDA and CDR2 is SQIVND (reference sequence). Trimming removed 4 bases at V and 4 bases at J, with 10 bases between. This CDR3 is 13 amino acids long. The CDR3 DNA reads TGTGCCAGTAGTACTGTCACAGTCTATGGCTACACCTTC. This codes for CASSTVTVYGYTF.

The V gene is TRBV5-6, the J gene TRBJ1-4; 7 bases are a match to TRBD1. Trimming cost V 7 bases and J 8 bases; bases outside gene matches: 11. The CDR3 contains 14 residues. Germline CDR1 and CDR2: SGHDT and YYEEEE. This chain's CDR3 is CASGTRGLGEKLFF. CDR3 nucleotide sequence: TGTGCCAGCGGCACCAGGGGGTTAGGCGAAAAACTGTTTTTT.

The chain has TRBV18 and TRBJ2-3; D is unresolved. Germline V gene sequence: CDR1 KGHSH, CDR2 LQKENI. Trimming pared 0 bases from V and 5 bases from J, leaving 6 bases between. The CDR3 consists of 13 residues. The CDR3 sequence is CASSPPSVDTQYF. CDR3 nucleotides: TGTGCCAGCTCACCACCGTCAGTAGATACGCAGTATTTT.

The rearrangement uses TRBV14 and TRBJ1-4; D not resolved. CDR1 and CDR2 from the germline V gene are SGHDN and FVKESK. The CDR3 sequence is 16 residues long. V was cut by 4 bases and J by 0 bases, with 12 bases left in between. The CDR3 nucleotides read TGTGCCAGCAGCCCCCGACACGCGTCAACTAATGAAAAACTGTTTTTT. Translation: CASSPRHASTNEKLFF.

The chain employs TRBV15 and TRBJ1-5; D unresolved. Trimming removed 1 base at V and 0 bases at J, with 7 bases between. Germline V gene sequence: CDR1 LNHNV, CDR2 YYDKDF (reference sequence). CDR3 length: 15 residues. CDR3 DNA: TGTGCCACCAGCAGAGGCACGGTTAGCAATCAGCCCCAGCATTTT. Protein: CATSRGTVSNQPQHF.

This rearrangement joins TRBV7-7 to TRBJ2-7; TRBD1 matches 7 bases. CDR3 size: 16 residues. From germline, CDR1 is SSHAT and CDR2 FNYEAQ (reference sequence). The V gene end was trimmed by 1 base and the J gene end by 3 bases; junction bases not matched to a gene: 9. The CDR3 sequence: CASSLVWDSASYEQYF. The CDR3 DNA reads as TGTGCCAGCAGCTTAGTGTGGGACAGCGCGAGCTACGAGCAGTACTTC.